What follows describes a single TCR beta chain. The sample comes from a study of cytomegalovirus exposure and HLA in healthy donors. The CDR3 sequence is 10 residues long. V gave up 5 bases and J gave up 4 bases, with 3 bases separating them. Germline CDR1 SNHLY, CDR2 FYNNEI. Use of 60 Vbeta and 13 Jbeta primers characterized the PCR. Data came from immunoSEQ multiplex PCR; TCRdb stores just in-frame clones and leaves some out. The table shows tens of thousands of clones, with 79% occurring only once. The TCR was taken from a middle-aged woman in good health and CMV-seropositive. Source material: PBMCs. V is TRBV2 and J is TRBJ2-7; D gene uncertain. The CDR3 nucleotides read TGTGCCAGCAGTTCATACGAGCAGTACTTC. It is translated as CASSSYEQYF.